The present T cell receptor (beta chain) was sequenced within a study of T cell clonality in common variable immunodeficiency. Deletions cut 6 bases from V and 1 base from J, with 12 bases between. Germline CDR1 DFQATT, CDR2 SNEGSKA (reference sequence). The CDR3 is made up of 13 amino acids. This clone was seen many times. The CDR3 end is not reached by the read, which stops 3 residues before it; the germline J gene fills it in. Profiling relied on immunoSEQ multiplex PCR, and the TCRdb table lists in-frame clones only, not all of them. Recorded here are around 40,000 clones, none singletons. This sequence originates from a person between 18 and 75 years old in good health. The source material was peripheral blood mononuclear cells. V and J are TRBV20-1 and TRBJ1-1; a weak D match, TRBD1 (5 bases). Here the CDR3 reads CSANDSPNTEAFF. The sequenced part of the CDR3 DNA is TGCAGTGCCAACGACAGCCCGAACACTGAA.